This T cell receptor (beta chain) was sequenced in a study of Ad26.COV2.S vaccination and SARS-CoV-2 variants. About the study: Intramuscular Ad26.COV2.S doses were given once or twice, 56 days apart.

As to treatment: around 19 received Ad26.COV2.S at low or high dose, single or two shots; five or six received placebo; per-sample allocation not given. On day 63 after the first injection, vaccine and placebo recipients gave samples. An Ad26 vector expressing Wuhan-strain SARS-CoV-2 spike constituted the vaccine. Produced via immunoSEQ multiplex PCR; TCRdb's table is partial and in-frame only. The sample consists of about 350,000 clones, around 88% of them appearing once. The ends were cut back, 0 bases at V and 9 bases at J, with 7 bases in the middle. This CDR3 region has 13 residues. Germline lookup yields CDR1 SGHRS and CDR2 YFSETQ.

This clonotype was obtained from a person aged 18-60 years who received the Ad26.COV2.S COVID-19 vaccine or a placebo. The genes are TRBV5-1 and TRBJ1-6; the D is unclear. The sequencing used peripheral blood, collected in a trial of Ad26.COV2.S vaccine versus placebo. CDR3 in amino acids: CASSLELGSPLHF. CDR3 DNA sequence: TGCGCCAGCAGCTTGGAGTTGGGTTCACCCCTCCACTTT.